This T cell receptor beta chain was retrieved from a study of T cell responses to AZD1222 COVID-19 vaccine. Comments on this clone: Its cognate antigen is unknown.

The data were produced by immunoSEQ multiplex PCR, yet TCRdb's version contains in-frame clones alone and is incomplete. The sample lists 90,000 to 140,000 clones; 88% were seen once. The CDR3 runs to 17 residues. With 3 bases clipped from V and 6 bases from J, the junction kept 14 bases outside the gene matches. Per the germline V gene, CDR1 is SGDLS and CDR2 is YYNGEE. Findings and caveats of the study: Across the whole spike, CD4 TCRs peaked at regions 160-218 and 743-854. A reported finding is that nearly half of spike-specific TCRs target unmutated variant regions.

The chain couples TRBV9 to TRBJ2-3; the match to TRBD2 covers 9 bases. Source: peripheral blood, taken on day 0 of AZD1222 vaccination. The clonotype was recovered from an adult in good health. This CDR3 is CASSADFGLASGDTQYF. The CDR3 DNA is TGTGCCAGCAGCGCAGATTTTGGACTAGCGTCAGGGGATACGCAGTATTTT.